This TCR beta chain originates from a study of cytomegalovirus exposure and HLA in healthy donors. General observations from the study: Earlier results showed most TCR beta V segments being productive about 87% or about 30% of the time.

With regard to this clone: What it binds is not known.

60 Vbeta and 13 Jbeta primers were used in PCR. Only in-frame clones appear in the TCRdb table, and some are missing; sequencing was by immunoSEQ multiplex PCR. The table has around 170,000 clones, over 60% seen once. Unmatched junction bases numbered 9, after V lost 10 bases and J lost 5 bases. CDR3 size: 13 residues. CDR1 is SNHLY, CDR2 FYNNEI, per germline. The sequenced sample was PBMCs. The clonotype comes from a girl between 10 and 17 years old in good health and CMV-seronegative. The V gene is TRBV2, the J gene TRBJ2-7, with 9 bases identical to TRBD1. The CDR3 protein is CAISGTGGNEQYF. CDR3 DNA sequence: TGTGCCATATCTGGAACAGGGGGCAACGAGCAGTACTTC.